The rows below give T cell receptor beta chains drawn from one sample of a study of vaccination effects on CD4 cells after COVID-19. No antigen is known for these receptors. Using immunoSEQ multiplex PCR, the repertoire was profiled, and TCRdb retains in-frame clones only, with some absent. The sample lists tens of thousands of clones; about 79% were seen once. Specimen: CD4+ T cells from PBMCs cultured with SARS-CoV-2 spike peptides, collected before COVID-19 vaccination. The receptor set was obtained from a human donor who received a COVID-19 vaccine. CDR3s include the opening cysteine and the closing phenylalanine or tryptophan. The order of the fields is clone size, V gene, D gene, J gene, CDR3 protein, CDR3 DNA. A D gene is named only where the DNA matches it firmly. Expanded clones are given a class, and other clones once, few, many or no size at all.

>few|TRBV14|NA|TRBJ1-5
CASSQDVAGHNQPQHF
TGTGCCAGCAGCCAAGATGTGGCAGGTCATAATCAGCCCCAGCATTTT
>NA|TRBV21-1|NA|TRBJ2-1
CASSKIWEDDDEQFF
TGTGCCAGCAGCAAGATTTGGGAGGACGACGATGAGCAGTTCTTC
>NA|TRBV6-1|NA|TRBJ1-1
CASSDRAGNIHTEAFF
TGTGCCAGCAGTGACAGGGCAGGGAATATCCACACTGAAGCTTTCTTT
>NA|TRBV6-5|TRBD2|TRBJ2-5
CASRVPGLAKETQYF
TGTGCCAGCAGAGTACCGGGACTAGCAAAAGAGACCCAGTACTTC
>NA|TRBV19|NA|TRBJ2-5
CASSIAGTHQETQYF
TGTGCCAGTAGTATAGCGGGGACGCACCAAGAGACCCAGTACTTC
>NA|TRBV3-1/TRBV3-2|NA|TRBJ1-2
CASSQVSGRYGYTF
TGTGCCAGCAGCCAAGTCTCGGGGAGGTATGGCTACACCTTC
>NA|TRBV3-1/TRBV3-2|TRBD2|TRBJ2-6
CASSQDTAGAGANVLTF
TGTGCCAGCAGCCAAGATACAGCGGGGGCTGGGGCCAACGTCCTGACTTTC
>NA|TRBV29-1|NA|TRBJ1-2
CSVGTPSGYTF
TGCAGCGTTGGAACCCCGTCTGGCTACACCTTC
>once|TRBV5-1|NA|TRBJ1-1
CASSPDGRPGTEAFF
TGCGCCAGCAGCCCTGACGGGAGGCCGGGTACTGAAGCTTTCTTT
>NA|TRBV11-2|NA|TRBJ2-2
CASRPRREPNGELFF
TGTGCCAGCAGACCCCGGAGGGAGCCGAACGGGGAGCTGTTTTTT
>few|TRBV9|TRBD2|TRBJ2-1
CASSVDLAALEQFF
TGTGCCAGCAGCGTAGATCTAGCGGCCCTTGAGCAGTTCTTC
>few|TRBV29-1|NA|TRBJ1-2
CSVVRDNYGYTF
TGCAGCGTTGTTAGGGACAACTATGGCTACACCTTC
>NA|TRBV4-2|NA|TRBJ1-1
CASSQEVMNTEAFF
TGTGCCAGCAGCCAAGAGGTCATGAACACTGAAGCTTTCTTT
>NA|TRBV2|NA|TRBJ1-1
CASAKGGTTEAFF
TGTGCCAGCGCAAAAGGGGGAACCACTGAAGCTTTCTTT
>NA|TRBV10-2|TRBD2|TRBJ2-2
CASRLAGVDTGELFF
TGCGCCAGCAGGCTAGCGGGGGTTGACACCGGGGAGCTGTTTTTT
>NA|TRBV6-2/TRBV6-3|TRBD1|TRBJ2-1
CASSGTGGFQHYNEQFF
TGTGCCAGCAGCGGGACAGGGGGCTTCCAACACTACAATGAGCAGTTCTTC
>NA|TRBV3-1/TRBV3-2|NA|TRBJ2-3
CASGEGGTDTQYF
TGTGCCAGCGGGGAGGGGGGGACCGATACGCAGTATTTT